Here is one T cell receptor (beta chain) with its context. The antigen is unknown. The data were obtained in a study of CXCR3-negative and CXCR3-positive naive CD8 T cells. Whole-study results and caveats: Both naive subsets showed comparably high diversity, and memory CD8+ cells showed much lower diversity. Researchers report CXCR3 expression partially decreased after cryopreservation, with fresh PBMCs used in most assays. A higher hydrophobicity marked the TRB CDR3s of CXCR3-positive naive cells versus CXCR3-negative naive cells.

5' RACE with UMI labels generated the TRB cDNA libraries. TCRdb re-called the 5' RACE reads; one entry per CDR3 protein, DNA not given. This table holds around 160,000 distinct CDR3 sequences. CDR3 size: 15 residues. Germline CDR1 SGHRS, CDR2 YFSETQ. The sample consisted of naive CXCR3+ CD8+ T cells from blood. Sample subset: CD45RO-CCR7+CD27+CD95- naive CD8+ T cells expressing CXCR3 (TNR3+). The chain has TRBV5-1 and TRBJ2-1; the D gene TCRdb calls, TRBD1, cannot be checked with no DNA. The clonotype comes from a human donor in good health. Some clones in this sample may be carry-over from other donors' samples. The CDR3: CASSGPLQVNNEQFF.